Below, 24 T cell receptor beta chains from the same sample are listed, as sequenced in a study of a mutant IDH1 vaccine in newly diagnosed glioma. These TCRs' antigens remain unknown. Described time point: week 11, during vaccination. A 20-mer mutant IDH1 peptide at 300 ug was injected subcutaneously with topical imiquimod. Generated by immunoSEQ multiplex PCR, the TCRdb table keeps only in-frame clones and is missing some. Of around 130,000 clones detected, about four fifths appear once; the ten largest clones hold around 5.5%. The source was PBMCs, collected from a glioma patient whose treatment included an IDH1 peptide vaccine. The receptors originated from a middle-aged man with glioma.

This clone was counted many times. The V and J genes are TRBV30 and TRBJ1-2; a possible D gene is TRBD1 (5 bases). This CDR3 comprises 15 residues. Deletions cut 2 bases from V and 6 bases from J, with 19 bases between. Looked up from germline, CDR1 is GTSNPN and CDR2 is SVGIG (reference sequence). The CDR3 protein is CAWSLSGTISHGYTF. The CDR3 bases are TGTGCCTGGAGTCTATCCGGGACCATTAGCCATGGCTACACCTTC.

The V gene is TRBV28, the J gene TRBJ1-5; 8 nucleotides align to TRBD1. The V gene end was trimmed by 5 bases and the J gene end by 3 bases; junction bases not matched to a gene: 6. Germline CDR1 MDHEN, CDR2 SYDVKM. This CDR3 is built from 15 residues. CDR3 amino acids: CASSPGQGYNQPQHF. The CDR3 bases are TGTGCCAGCAGTCCCGGACAGGGTTACAATCAGCCCCAGCATTTT. Using reference TRBV28 and TRBJ1-5 for the parts outside the CDR3, the full variable domain is DVKVTQSSRYLVKRTGEKVFLECVQDMDHENMFWYRQDPGLGLRLIYFSYDVKMKEKGDIPEGYSVSREKKERFSLILESASTNQTSMYLCASSPGQGYNQPQHFGDGTRLSIL.

The V and J genes are TRBV19 and TRBJ2-1, with D tentatively TRBD2 (5 bases). Germline V gene data show CDR1 as LNHDA and CDR2 as SQIVND (reference sequence). The CDR3 contains 13 residues. The germline V and J ends were trimmed by 6 bases and 4 bases, with 10 bases remaining between them. The CDR3 DNA follows: TGTGCCAGTAGGACTACTGGATACAATGAGCAGTTCTTC. This gives the protein CASRTTGYNEQFF. Full variable domain (outside the CDR3, taken from reference TRBV19 and TRBJ2-1): DGGITQSPKYLFRKEGQNVTLSCEQNLNHDAMYWYRQDPGQGLRLIYYSQIVNDFQKGDIAEGYSVSREKKESFPLTVTSAQKNPTAFYLCASRTTGYNEQFFGPGTRLTVL.

The rearrangement links TRBV25-1 to TRBJ2-2; D is ambiguous. The V gene lost 1 base and the J gene lost 6 bases, with 9 bases spanning the gap. The CDR3 is made up of 14 amino acids. Germline V lookup: CDR1 MGHDK, CDR2 SYGVNS. CDR3 sequence: CASSELGSSGELFF. The CDR3, as DNA: TGTGCCAGCAGTGAATTAGGCTCATCCGGGGAGCTGTTTTTT. The variable domain in full, completed from reference TRBV25-1 and TRBJ2-2, reads EADIYQTPRYLVIGTGKKITLECSQTMGHDKMYWYQQDPGMELHLIHYSYGVNSTEKGDLSSESTVSRIRTEHFPLTLESARPSHTSQYLCASSELGSSGELFFGEGSRLTVL.

The chain combines TRBV7-2 with TRBJ2-1; 13 nucleotides match TRBD2. Germline V gene data show CDR1 as SGHTA and CDR2 as FQGNSA. This CDR3 has 15 residues. Trimming at V came to 5 bases and at J to 7 bases, leaving 5 bases not matched to a gene. DNA for the CDR3: TGTGCCAGCAGCCCGACACTAGCGGGAGGGAATGAGCAGTTCTTC. It is translated as CASSPTLAGGNEQFF.

As DNA, the CDR3 is TGTGCCAGCAGCCACAGGGGAAATACGCAGTATTTT. Amino acid sequence: CASSHRGNTQYF. J is TRBJ2-3 and V is TRBV7-6, with 7 bases fitting TRBD1. This CDR3 comprises 12 residues. Germline CDR1 SGHVS, CDR2 FNYEAQ. The V segment lost 5 bases and the J segment 7 bases; nucleotides outside the gene matches: 3.

The CDR3 sequence is CATTGGSGETQYF. Written as DNA, the CDR3 is TGTGCCACCACGGGGGGCTCGGGAGAGACCCAGTACTTC. The V call is TRBV6-5, the J call TRBJ2-5; possible D gene TRBD2, 7 bases. Looked up from germline, CDR1 is MNHEY and CDR2 is SVGAGI. Trimming took off 10 bases at V and 4 bases at J, with 16 bases between the two ends. The length of the CDR3 is 13 residues.

The rearrangement joins TRBV28 to TRBJ2-7; D perhaps matches TRBD1 (5 bases). Trimming took off 6 bases at V and 7 bases at J, with 16 bases between the two ends. Germline CDR1 is MDHEN and CDR2 is SYDVKM. The CDR3 has 13 residues. The CDR3 region is CASRLDSPTEQYF. DNA of the CDR3: TGTGCCAGCAGACTCGACAGTCCCACGGAGCAGTACTTC.

The chain is built from TRBV7-9 and TRBJ2-7, with 10 bases fitting TRBD2. The CDR3 consists of 12 residues. Unmatched junction bases numbered 7, after V lost 5 bases and J lost 12 bases. Germline V lookup: CDR1 SEHNR, CDR2 FQNEAQ (reference sequence). The DNA for the CDR3 is TGTGCCAGCAGCCATGCAGCGGGAGGGAGGTACTTC. The encoded protein is CASSHAAGGRYF.

This chain links TRBV5-1 with TRBJ2-1; D may correspond to TRBD1 or TRBD2 (5 bases each). V lost 0 bases and J 6 bases, leaving 13 bases between the germline ends. The CDR3 runs to 15 residues. From germline, CDR1 is SGHRS and CDR2 YFSETQ. CDR3 sequence reads: CASSLGDQATNEQFF. As DNA, the CDR3 is TGCGCCAGCAGCTTGGGGGACCAGGCGACCAATGAGCAGTTCTTC.

The chain has TRBV6-5 and TRBJ1-5; a possible D gene is TRBD1 (6 bases). The CDR3 is made up of 15 amino acids. Trimming removed 6 bases at V and 4 bases at J, with 16 bases between. The germline gives CDR1 MNHEY, CDR2 SVGAGI. CDR3 protein: CASSLNRQENQPQHF. The CDR3 bases are TGTGCCAGCAGCCTCAACCGACAGGAGAATCAGCCCCAGCATTTT.

The rearrangement joins TRBV5-1 to TRBJ1-2; the D gene is possibly TRBD1 (6 bases). CDR3 length equals 15 residues. Trimming took off 5 bases at V and 3 bases at J, with 17 bases between the two ends. Germline V gene data show CDR1 as SGHRS and CDR2 as YFSETQ. This CDR3 reads CASSQDSRTDYGYTF. For the CDR3, the DNA is TGCGCCAGCAGTCAGGACAGTAGGACTGACTATGGCTACACCTTC.

This sequence joins TRBV4-2 and TRBJ2-3, with D possibly matching TRBD2 (6 bases). The germline gives CDR1 LGHNA, CDR2 YNFKEQ. Trimming stripped 0 bases from V and 1 base from J, with 14 bases between. The CDR3 has 17 residues. CDR3: CASSQEAGFGGTDTQYF. For the CDR3, the DNA is TGTGCCAGCAGCCAAGAAGCGGGTTTCGGGGGCACAGATACGCAGTATTTT.

The DNA for the CDR3 is TGTGCCAGCAGCCCGACAGGGGTCACTGAAGCTTTCTTT. This encodes CASSPTGVTEAFF. The J gene is TRBJ1-1, the V gene TRBV28; 8 bases match TRBD1. The germline V gene has CDR1 MDHEN and CDR2 SYDVKM. Unmatched junction bases numbered 4, after V lost 6 bases and J lost 4 bases. The CDR3 length is 13 residues.

The chain is built from TRBV6-5 and TRBJ1-1; tentative D call: TRBD1 (6 bases). The CDR3 extends over 14 amino acids. Per germline, CDR1 MNHEY and CDR2 SVGAGI. The V gene lost 3 bases and the J gene lost 6 bases, with 14 bases spanning the gap. The CDR3 DNA reads as TGTGCCAGCAGTTATTTGGCGGGGGCGCCTGAAGCTTTCTTT. It yields the protein CASSYLAGAPEAFF.

This rearrangement joins TRBV19 to TRBJ2-7; 8 positions match TRBD1. Germline V gives CDR1 LNHDA, CDR2 SQIVND (reference sequence). V gave up 4 bases and J gave up 5 bases; unmatched junction bases: 7. There are 14 residues in the CDR3. This CDR3 is CASSTIGTGNEQYF. The CDR3 nucleotides are TGTGCCAGTAGTACGATCGGGACAGGCAACGAGCAGTACTTC. Based on the CDR3 plus reference TRBV19 and TRBJ2-7, the full variable domain is DGGITQSPKYLFRKEGQNVTLSCEQNLNHDAMYWYRQDPGQGLRLIYYSQIVNDFQKGDIAEGYSVSREKKESFPLTVTSAQKNPTAFYLCASSTIGTGNEQYFGPGTRLTVT.

Here the CDR3 reads CASSYSGPNSYEQYF. In DNA, the CDR3 is TGTGCCAGCAGCTATAGCGGGCCTAACTCCTACGAGCAGTACTTC. This rearrangement joins TRBV11-2 to TRBJ2-7, with 7 bases identical to TRBD2. Losses at the gene ends were 4 bases for V and 0 bases for J; bases not matched to a gene: 6. Per the germline V gene, CDR1 is SGHAT and CDR2 is FQNNGV. This CDR3 is 15 amino acids long.

This chain connects TRBV29-1 to TRBJ1-1; perhaps TRBD1 as D (5 bases). CDR1 and CDR2 from the germline V gene are SQVTM and ANQGSEA. This CDR3 is 13 amino acids long. Trimming took 6 bases from V and 1 from J, leaving 12 bases between them. In nucleotides, the CDR3 is TGCAGCGTCCGGGCGGGGCCGAACACTGAAGCTTTCTTT. Translation gives CSVRAGPNTEAFF.

This clone appeared once. The V and J genes are TRBV9 and TRBJ1-1; D is perhaps TRBD1 (6 bases). The CDR3 runs to 13 residues. V was pared by 3 bases and J by 1 base, with 7 bases between. Looked up from germline, CDR1 is SGDLS and CDR2 is YYNGEE. CDR3 nucleotides: TGTGCCAGCAGCGCGGGACAGAACACTGAAGCTTTCTTT. Its translation: CASSAGQNTEAFF.

J is TRBJ2-7 and V is TRBV5-8; D is unclear. CDR1 and CDR2 (germline): SGHTS, YDEGEE. The CDR3 spans 13 residues. The germline V and J ends were trimmed by 0 bases and 2 bases, with 6 bases remaining between them. In nucleotides, the CDR3 is TGTGCCAGCAGCTTGGAACCCGCCTACGAGCAGTACTTC. Its translation: CASSLEPAYEQYF.

Comments on this clone: One end of the junction is discordant with germline, which a read error may explain. The gene calls are TRBV7-7 and TRBJ2-5; maybe TRBD1 (5 bases). This CDR3 has 13 amino acids. Germline assignment: CDR1 SSHAT and CDR2 FNYEAQ (reference sequence). The CDR3 bases are TGTGCTAGCAGCGAAGGGGTCGGGGAGACCCAGTACTTC. This sequence encodes CASSEGVGETQYF. Full variable domain (rest looked up from reference TRBV7-7 and TRBJ2-5): GAGVSQSPRYKVTKRGQDVTLRCDPISSHATLYWYQQALGQGPEFLTYFNYEAQPDKSGLPSDRFSAERPEGSISTLTIQRTEQRDSAMYRCASSEGVGETQYFGPGTRLLVL.

This clone was observed a few times. The chain has TRBV6-1 and TRBJ1-1; perhaps TRBD1 as D (5 bases). The V end lost 2 bases, the J end lost 6 bases, and 13 bases lay between the germline ends. This CDR3 region has 14 residues. Germline V lookup: CDR1 MNHNS, CDR2 SASEGT. CDR3 residues: CASSESGGRAEAFF. CDR3 DNA: TGTGCCAGCAGTGAATCGGGGGGTAGGGCTGAAGCTTTCTTT.

The V gene is TRBV4-3, the J gene TRBJ1-4; D perhaps matches TRBD1 (5 bases). Between the trimmed V and J ends, which lost 0 bases and 8 bases, there was a span of 10 bases. Germline V CDR1 and CDR2: LGHNA, YSLEER. This CDR3 spans 14 amino acids. The CDR3 bases are TGCGCCAGCAGCCAAGAGGGGGAGGGCGAAAAACTGTTTTTT. Protein sequence: CASSQEGEGEKLFF.

The gene calls are TRBV4-3 and TRBJ1-3, with TRBD1 matching 9 bases. V lost 2 bases, J lost 0 bases, and 14 bases stayed unmatched. From germline, CDR1 is LGHNA and CDR2 YSLEER. The CDR3 runs 20 residues. CDR3 region: CASSQTPTGTGTHSGNTIYF. The CDR3 coding sequence is TGCGCCAGCAGCCAAACCCCGACGGGGACAGGGACCCACTCTGGAAACACCATATATTTT.